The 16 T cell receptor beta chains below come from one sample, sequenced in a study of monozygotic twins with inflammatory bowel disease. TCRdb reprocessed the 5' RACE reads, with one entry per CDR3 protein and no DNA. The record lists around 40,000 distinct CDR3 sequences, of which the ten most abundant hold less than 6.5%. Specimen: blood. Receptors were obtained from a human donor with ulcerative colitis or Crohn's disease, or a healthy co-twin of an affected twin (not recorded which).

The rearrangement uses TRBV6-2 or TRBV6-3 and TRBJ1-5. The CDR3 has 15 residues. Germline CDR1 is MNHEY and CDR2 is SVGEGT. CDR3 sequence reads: CASRGDNYSNQPQHF.

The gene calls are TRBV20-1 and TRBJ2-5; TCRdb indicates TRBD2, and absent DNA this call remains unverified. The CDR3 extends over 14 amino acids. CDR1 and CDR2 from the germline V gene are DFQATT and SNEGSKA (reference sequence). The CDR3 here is CSASLAGEEETQYF.

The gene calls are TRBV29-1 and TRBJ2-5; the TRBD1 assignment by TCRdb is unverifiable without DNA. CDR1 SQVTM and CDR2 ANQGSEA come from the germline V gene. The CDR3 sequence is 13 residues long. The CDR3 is CSVAGQLQETQYF.

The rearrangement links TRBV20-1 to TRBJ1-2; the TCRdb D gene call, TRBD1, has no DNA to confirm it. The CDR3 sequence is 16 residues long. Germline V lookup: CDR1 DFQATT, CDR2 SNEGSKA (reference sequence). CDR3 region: CSAPAGTGKVGYGYTF.

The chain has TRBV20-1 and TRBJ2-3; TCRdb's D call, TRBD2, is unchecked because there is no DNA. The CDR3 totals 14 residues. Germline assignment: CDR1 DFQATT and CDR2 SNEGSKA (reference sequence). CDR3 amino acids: CSATGGAGTDTQYF.

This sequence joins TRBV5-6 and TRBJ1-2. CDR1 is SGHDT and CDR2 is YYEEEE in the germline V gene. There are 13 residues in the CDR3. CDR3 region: CASSLRQGDGYTF.

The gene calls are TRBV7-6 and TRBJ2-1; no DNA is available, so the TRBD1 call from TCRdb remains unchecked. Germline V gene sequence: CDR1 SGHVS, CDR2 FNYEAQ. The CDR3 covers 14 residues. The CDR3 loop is CASSPDPGNNEQFF.

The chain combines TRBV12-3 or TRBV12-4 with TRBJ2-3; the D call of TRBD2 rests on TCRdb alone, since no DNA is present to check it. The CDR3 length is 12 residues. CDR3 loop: CASGPRADTQYF.

The CDR3 reads CASSLVSGNTIYF. The chain employs TRBV7-2 and TRBJ1-3. Germline V lookup: CDR1 SGHTA, CDR2 FQGNSA. The CDR3 length is 13 residues.

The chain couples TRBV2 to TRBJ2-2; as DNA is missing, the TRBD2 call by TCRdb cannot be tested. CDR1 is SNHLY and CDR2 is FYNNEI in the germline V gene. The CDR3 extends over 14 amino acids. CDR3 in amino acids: CASSEERTSGRMFF.

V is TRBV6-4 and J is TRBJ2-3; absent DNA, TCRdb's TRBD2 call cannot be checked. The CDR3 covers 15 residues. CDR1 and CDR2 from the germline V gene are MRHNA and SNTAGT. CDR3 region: CASAQTSGITDTQYF.

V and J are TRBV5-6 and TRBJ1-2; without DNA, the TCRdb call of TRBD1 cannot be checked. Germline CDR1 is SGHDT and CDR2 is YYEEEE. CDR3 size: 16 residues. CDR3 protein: CASSHNRDSGLGGYTF.

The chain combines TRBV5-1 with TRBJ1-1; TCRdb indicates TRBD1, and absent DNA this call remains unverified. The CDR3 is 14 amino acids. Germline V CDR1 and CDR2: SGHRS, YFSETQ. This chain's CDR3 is CASRQAGTGAEAFF.

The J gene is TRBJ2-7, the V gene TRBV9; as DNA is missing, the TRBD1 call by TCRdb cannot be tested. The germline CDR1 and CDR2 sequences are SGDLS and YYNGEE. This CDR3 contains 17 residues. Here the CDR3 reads CASSVGGTGSVLYEQYF.

CDR3: CASSLGGSLRSPLHF. The chain joins TRBV27 to TRBJ1-6. Germline CDR1 reads MNHEY; CDR2 reads SMNVEV (reference sequence). The CDR3 extends over 15 amino acids.

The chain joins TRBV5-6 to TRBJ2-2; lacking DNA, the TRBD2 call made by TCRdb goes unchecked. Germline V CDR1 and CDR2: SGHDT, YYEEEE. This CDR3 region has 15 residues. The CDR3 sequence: CASSLGGSGTGELFF.